This T cell receptor (beta chain) was found in a study of regulatory T cells in long-lasting Graves disease. Overall study context: Patients newly diagnosed with Graves' had been on antithyroid drugs for under 3 months.

The authors built TCR beta libraries using iRepertoire HTBI primers and Arm-PCR of CDR3 regions. One entry per CDR3 protein results from TCRdb running MiXCR on the multiplex PCR reads. The sample contains 440,000 or so distinct CDR3 sequences, 15% to 20% of which appear only once. The table lists this clonotype with many counts. Stated time point: newly diagnosed GD, antithyroid drugs for less than 3 months. PBMCs were the source of the RNA used for TCR sequencing. J was trimmed by 5 bases and V by 4 bases; bases with no gene match: 5. This CDR3 is built from 16 residues. Germline V gives CDR1 MDHEN, CDR2 SYDVKM. These data are also associated with another study on T cells in Graves' hyperthyroidism and ophthalmopathy. This second study says: Diagnoses were made from clinical symptoms, serum measures (thyroxine and TRAb), thyroid ultrasound and orbital computed tomography. Clonotypes that were expanded in thyroid above 0.001 mostly appeared in blood too. A model using 13 V-J features told ophthalmopathy apart from stable hyperthyroidism.

This TCR was sampled from a woman in her twenties or thirties with Graves disease. This chain connects TRBV28 to TRBJ2-2; TRBD2 agrees at 12 bases. The starting material was peripheral blood mononuclear cells (PBMCs), obtained at new diagnosis, from a patient treated with antithyroid drugs. The CDR3 DNA reads as TGTGCCAGCAGTTCCCTAGCGGGAGGGTCGACCGGGGAGCTGTTTTTT. Translation: CASSSLAGGSTGELFF.